This section outlines one T cell receptor beta chain sequence together with its context. This clone was detected only once. Its recognized antigen is unknown. No base-level quality is on record; no much larger clone is a single base apart. This record comes from a study of cytomegalovirus exposure and HLA in healthy donors (dated by TCRdb to the late 2010s). About the study as a whole: An earlier analysis of a few hundred of the donors reported 276 Gb of sequence data and 117 million unique TCR beta sequences obtained from about 170 million T cells. Approximately 310 gigabases of sequencing data and approximately 84 million unique TCR sequences were included in an early release covering under 650 HLA-typed donors. Of the roughly 410 genotyped donors, roughly 76% were placed in the genetic ancestry cluster associated with self-reported Caucasian donors. The study aimed to test whether cataloging public T cell receptors could reveal signatures of past pathogen exposure. The T cell repertoires of some 700 subjects were profiled by immunosequencing and related to cytomegalovirus serostatus. In addition to the first cohort of 666 subjects, a separate validation cohort of 120 different subjects was used. The study combined high-throughput TCR immunosequencing, statistical association of individual TCRs with disease status, and machine learning to predict cytomegalovirus infection status. To study patterns of TCR occurrence, a later analysis re-analyzed previously published TCR beta repertoires from several hundred donors and added high-resolution HLA genotyping. Rather than using new phenotypic data, the later analysis identified candidate immune exposures from TCR beta sequences and from how often those sequences occurred across donors. In an earlier analysis of 500 to 650 of the donors, high-throughput TCR beta sequencing was used to judge whether each TCR beta V gene segment behaved as functional or pseudogenic. Donor age, sex, ethnicity and CMV serostatus were compiled together with the repertoire data. In a later genetic analysis, genome-wide SNP genotypes for about 55% of the roughly 700 donors were used, and that subset was treated as a discovery cohort. All discovery cohort repertoires had been generated on a single sequencing platform. HLA typing included class I and class II loci at four-digit resolution. The number of typed donors differed by locus: 629-630 for A, B, C, DRB1 and DQB1; 500 to 550 for DQA1; fewer than 610 for DPA1; and roughly 450 for DPB1. Roughly 5 DR-DQ haplotypes were handled as single units for association and clustering because linkage in the cohort was strong. On average, around 230,000 unique TCR beta nucleotide sequences were sequenced per donor among several hundred genotyped donors of the cohort, with 15% to 20% of those sequences being non-productive. The paper as a whole reports these results and caveats: Three of the identified cytomegalovirus-associated TCR beta chains were confirmed in vitro to be specific for cytomegalovirus antigens. An association between a missense DCLRE1C variant and V-gene and J-gene trimming of TCR beta chains was found in a later genetic analysis and replicated in an independent cohort. The earlier analysis of a few hundred of the donors excluded approximately 15 rarely observed V segments, including chromosome 9 orphons, because counts were too low. It was suggested by the authors that the approach could potentially be generalized to other disease states and immunological phenotypes. Across donors, most TCR sequences were observed very rarely, whereas some public TCRs were present in many individuals. Some IMGT-functional V segments, including TRBV6-2 and TRBV6-3, could not be distinguished by the 87-base-pair reads and were therefore excluded. The classifier was reported to diagnose cytomegalovirus status with high specificity and sensitivity in both the original and validation cohorts. A group of highly shared sequence variants was considered likely to be a technical artifact of the sequencing pipeline. Correlated functional status among segregating V segments might reflect linkage disequilibrium, but an unknown experimental factor could not be ruled out. Roughly uniform sequencing depth across donors was assumed in presence/absence analyses, although this assumption may not hold. In a later analysis, HLA-associated TCR beta chains were found to be more clonally expanded and to have lower generation probabilities than equally common non-associated chains. According to a later analysis, most CMV-associated TCR beta chains appeared to be HLA-restricted, and the HLA associations seemed to be driven largely by CMV exposure. A further reported finding was that TCR beta sequences accurately predicted the HLA-A and HLA-B alleles for most subjects in the first cohort. The study listed around 160 TCR beta chains as associated with cytomegalovirus. CMV serostatus was the only immune exposure information available for the cohort. Because HLA typing was missing for some donors at each locus, association tests included only the typed subset. In a later genetic analysis, fewer N-insertions in productive TCRs were reported among donors in an Asian-associated ancestry cluster than the roughly 700-donor mean. Assigning TCR associations to individual alleles was difficult when HLA alleles, especially DR and DQ, strongly co-occurred. In a later analysis, the rate of TCR association differed among HLA loci, with DRB1 alleles having the most associated TCRs and HLA-C alleles having the fewest. Several of the top co-occurrence clusters appeared to be linked to parvovirus B19, influenza, CMV and Epstein-Barr virus, according to a later analysis. A later analysis associated some 17,000 TCR beta sequences with specific HLA alleles at a false discovery rate of 0.05. In this cohort, only TCR beta chains were sequenced, and detectable features were limited by the absence of alpha or paired-chain data. In an earlier analysis of roughly 500 of the donors, most TCR beta V segments appeared in productive rearrangements about 87% or about 30% of the time, broadly matching IMGT annotations.

The receptor library was made with the immunoSEQ multiplex PCR assay. For the multiplex PCR, a mixture combining 60 forward primers for TCR Vbeta segments and 13 reverse primers for TCR Jbeta segments was used. A multiplex PCR assay on genomic DNA amplified the CDR3 region of rearranged TCR beta genes. The amplified TCR beta libraries were sequenced on the Illumina HiSeq System as 87-base-pair reads. The paper's processing steps were these. A later analysis tallied around 80 million unique TCR beta chains across the 550 to 850 repertoires, and about 10 million of those chains were shared by two or more donors. Raw reads were error-corrected and collapsed into unique sequences with a nearest-neighbor algorithm that merged closely related sequences to remove PCR and sequencing errors. Alignment of CDR3 sequences to IMGT reference sequences was used to assign V, D and J gene segments. Each retained sequence needed at least a six-nucleotide match to both a V gene segment and a J gene segment. Rearrangements were classified as productive when the CDR3 lacked stop codons and remained in frame with V and J, and all other rearrangements were classified as non-productive. CDR3 was defined by IMGT convention, running from the second conserved V-encoded cysteine to the conserved J-encoded phenylalanine. The earlier analysis of approximately 590 of the donors excluded any sequence lacking an unambiguous match to a single V gene segment. In an earlier analysis of some 590 of the donors, V segments were called functional above 56.7% productive rearrangements and were called segregating when the between-donor standard deviation exceeded 5%. To diagnose cytomegalovirus status from the catalog of TCR beta chain sequences, a statistical classification framework was built. In a later analysis, TCR nucleotide sequences were compared against IMGT/GENE-DB human TR gene sequences so that V and J genes could be assigned. The TCRdist pipeline was used in a later analysis to assign CDR3 sequences and most-parsimonious VDJ recombination scenarios. In a later analysis, each TCR beta chain was defined by its CDR3 amino acid sequence together with its V-gene family, and reads without a unique V-gene family were excluded. In a later analysis, fewer than 650 highly shared, low-generation-probability nucleotide sequences were removed to address suspected cross-contamination and a sequencing artifact. For each public chain, a later analysis derived a clonal expansion index from normalized ranks of inferred template counts within each repertoire. Generation probabilities in a later analysis came from a VDJ recombination model fitted to out-of-frame rearrangements, and those results were checked against IGoR. Hypergeometric tests were used in a later analysis to score TCR-TCR, TCR-HLA and TCR-CMV co-occurrence, with a repertoire-size bias correction applied to the TCR pairs. In a later analysis, false discovery rates were estimated by permuting HLA or CMV assignments 20 times. In a later analysis, co-occurring TCRs were grouped using DBSCAN, and TCRdist sequence similarity was added for clustering within HLA-allele-positive subsets. Repertoires with fewer than 30,000 or more than 120,000 public chains, plus five repertoires with anomalous nucleotide sharing, were excluded from co-occurrence clustering. TCRdb obtained this table from immuneACCESS and retained in-frame rearrangements with V and J assigned. These tables miss some clones; where compared with another copy, unresolved V genes account for less than half of the shortfall, and the remainder is unexplained. V, J and clone size were drawn from that table, and D and trimming were deduced from the DNA. The sample includes around 130,000 clones, with 60% to 80% observed a single time. The ten top clones hold roughly 1% of the sample.

The cohort consisted of some 730 healthy bone marrow donors. All cohort members were sampled while nominally healthy, although unrecorded immune exposures were likely present. The donor tested CMV seronegative, placing the donor among the 300 to 400 seronegative members of the cohort. Every donor gave a peripheral blood sample, and the peripheral blood mononuclear cells from that sample were used for TCR beta sequencing. The Qiagen DNeasy Blood Extraction Kit was used to extract genomic DNA from the blood cell samples. V is shortened by 0 bases, J by 0 bases, and the region joining them spans 20 bases. The cysteine opens and the phenylalanine closes a CDR3 of 19 amino acids. This entry keeps only the CDR3 DNA: 57 bases, framed from base 1. Via the germline V gene (reference sequence), CDR1 is LNHNV and CDR2 YYDKDF.

The chain uses TRBV15 and TRBJ1-2; no D gene call is confident. This receptor was obtained from a woman aged 60-70 years in good health and CMV-seronegative. Sequenced: PBMCs. The DNA is as follows: TGTGCCACCAGCAGAGATCGTTCGCGAGGGCGGACTACTAACTATGGCTACACCTTC. This translates into CATSRDRSRGRTTNYGYTF.